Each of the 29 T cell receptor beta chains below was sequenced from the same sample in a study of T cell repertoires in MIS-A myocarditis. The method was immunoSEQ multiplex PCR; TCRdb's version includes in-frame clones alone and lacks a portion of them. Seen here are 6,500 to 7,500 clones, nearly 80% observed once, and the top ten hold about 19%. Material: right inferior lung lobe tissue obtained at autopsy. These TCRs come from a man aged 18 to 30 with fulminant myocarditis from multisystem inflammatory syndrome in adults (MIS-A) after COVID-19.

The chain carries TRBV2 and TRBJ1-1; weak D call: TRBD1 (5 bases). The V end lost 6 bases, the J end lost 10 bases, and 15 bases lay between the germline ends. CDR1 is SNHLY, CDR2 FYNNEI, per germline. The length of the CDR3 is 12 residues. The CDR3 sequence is CASRGETPGAFF. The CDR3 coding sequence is TGTGCCAGCAGGGGGGAGACTCCAGGAGCTTTCTTT.

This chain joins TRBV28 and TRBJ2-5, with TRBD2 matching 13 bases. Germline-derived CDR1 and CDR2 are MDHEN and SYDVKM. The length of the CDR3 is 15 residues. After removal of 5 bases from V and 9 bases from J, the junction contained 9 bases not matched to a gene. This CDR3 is CASSGGLAGDSAQYF. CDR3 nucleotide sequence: TGTGCCAGCAGTGGAGGACTAGCGGGAGATTCGGCCCAGTACTTC.

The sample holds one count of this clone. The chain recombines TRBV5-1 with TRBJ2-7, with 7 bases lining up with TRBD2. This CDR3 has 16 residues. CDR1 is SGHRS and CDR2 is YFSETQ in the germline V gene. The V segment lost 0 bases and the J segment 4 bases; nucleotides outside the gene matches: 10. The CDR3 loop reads CASSLGRGEEGYEQYF. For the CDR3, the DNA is TGCGCCAGCAGCTTGGGTCGGGGGGAAGAAGGGTACGAGCAGTACTTC. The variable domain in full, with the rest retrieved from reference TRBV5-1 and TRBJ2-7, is KAGVTQTPRYLIKTRGQQVTLSCSPISGHRSVSWYQQTPGQGLQFLFEYFSETQRNKGNFPGRFSGRQFSNSRSEMNVSTLELGDSALYLCASSLGRGEEGYEQYFGPGTRLTVT.

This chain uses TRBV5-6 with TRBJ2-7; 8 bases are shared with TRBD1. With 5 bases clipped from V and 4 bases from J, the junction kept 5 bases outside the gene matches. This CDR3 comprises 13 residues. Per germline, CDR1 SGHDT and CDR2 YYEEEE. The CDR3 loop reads CASSWTGLYEQYF. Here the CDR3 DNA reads TGTGCCAGCAGTTGGACAGGGCTGTACGAGCAGTACTTC. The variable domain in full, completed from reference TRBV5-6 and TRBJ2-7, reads DAGVTQSPTHLIKTRGQQVTLRCSPKSGHDTVSWYQQALGQGPQFIFQYYEEEERQRGNFPDRFSGHQFPNYSSELNVNALLLGDSALYLCASSWTGLYEQYFGPGTRLTVT.

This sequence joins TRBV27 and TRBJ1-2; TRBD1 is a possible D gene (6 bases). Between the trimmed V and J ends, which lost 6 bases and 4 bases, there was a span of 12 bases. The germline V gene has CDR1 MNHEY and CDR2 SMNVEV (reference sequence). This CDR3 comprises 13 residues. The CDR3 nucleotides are TGTGCCAGCAGAGGAAGGGGGGTCTATGGCTACACCTTC. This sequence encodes CASRGRGVYGYTF.

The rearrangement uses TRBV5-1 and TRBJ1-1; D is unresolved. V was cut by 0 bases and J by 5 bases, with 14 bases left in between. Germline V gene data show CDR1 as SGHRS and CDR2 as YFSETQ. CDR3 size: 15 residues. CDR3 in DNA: TGCGCCAGCAGCTTGGAAAGACGAGGAAGGACTGAAGCTTTCTTT. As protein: CASSLERRGRTEAFF. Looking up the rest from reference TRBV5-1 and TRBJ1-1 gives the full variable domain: KAGVTQTPRYLIKTRGQQVTLSCSPISGHRSVSWYQQTPGQGLQFLFEYFSETQRNKGNFPGRFSGRQFSNSRSEMNVSTLELGDSALYLCASSLERRGRTEAFFGQGTRLTVV.

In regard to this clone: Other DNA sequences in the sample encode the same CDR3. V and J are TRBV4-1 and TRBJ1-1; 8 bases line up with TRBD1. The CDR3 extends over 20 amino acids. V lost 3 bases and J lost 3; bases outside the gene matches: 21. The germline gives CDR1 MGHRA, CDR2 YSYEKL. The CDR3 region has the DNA TGCGCCAGCAGCCACCCAGACGGAGGGGACAGGCACGTGGTAGACACTGAAGCTTTCTTT. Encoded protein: CASSHPDGGDRHVVDTEAFF.

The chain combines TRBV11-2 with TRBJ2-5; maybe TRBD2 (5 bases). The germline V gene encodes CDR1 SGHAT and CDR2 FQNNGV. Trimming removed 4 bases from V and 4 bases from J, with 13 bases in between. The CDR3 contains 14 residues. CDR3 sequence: CASSSSDWGETQYF. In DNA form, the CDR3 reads TGTGCCAGCAGCTCCTCGGACTGGGGAGAGACCCAGTACTTC.

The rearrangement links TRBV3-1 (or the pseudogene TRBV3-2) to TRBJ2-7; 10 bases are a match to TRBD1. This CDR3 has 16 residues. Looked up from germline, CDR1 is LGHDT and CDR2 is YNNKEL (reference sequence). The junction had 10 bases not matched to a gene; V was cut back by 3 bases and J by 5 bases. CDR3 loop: CASSQPDRGSSHEQYF. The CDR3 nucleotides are TGTGCCAGCAGCCAGCCGGACAGGGGGTCTTCCCACGAGCAGTACTTC.

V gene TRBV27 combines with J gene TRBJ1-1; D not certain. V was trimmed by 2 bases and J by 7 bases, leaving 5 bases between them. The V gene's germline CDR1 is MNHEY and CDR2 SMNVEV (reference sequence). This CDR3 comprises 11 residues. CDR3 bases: TGTGCCAGCAGTTTAGGGGATGAAGCTTTCTTT. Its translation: CASSLGDEAFF.

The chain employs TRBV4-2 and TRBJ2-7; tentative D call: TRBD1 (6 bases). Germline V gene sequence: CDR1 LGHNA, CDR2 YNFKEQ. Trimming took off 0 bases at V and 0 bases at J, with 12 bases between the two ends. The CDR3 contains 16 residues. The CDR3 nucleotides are TGTGCCAGCAGCCAAGATGCAGGGGCGCACTCCTACGAGCAGTACTTC. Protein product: CASSQDAGAHSYEQYF.

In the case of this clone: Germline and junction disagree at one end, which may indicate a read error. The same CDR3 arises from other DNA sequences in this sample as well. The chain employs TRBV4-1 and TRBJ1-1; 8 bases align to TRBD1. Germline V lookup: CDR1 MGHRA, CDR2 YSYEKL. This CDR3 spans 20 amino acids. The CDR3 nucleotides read TGCGCCAGCAGCCACCCAGACGGAGGGGACAGGCACGTGGTAGACACTGAAGCTTTTTTT. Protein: CASSHPDGGDRHVVDTEAFF.

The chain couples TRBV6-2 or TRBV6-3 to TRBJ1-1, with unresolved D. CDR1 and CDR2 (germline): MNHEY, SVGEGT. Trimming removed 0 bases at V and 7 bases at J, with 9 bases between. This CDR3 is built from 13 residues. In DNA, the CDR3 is TGTGCCAGCAGTTACTCGAGCGGCCTTGAAGCTTTCTTT. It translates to CASSYSSGLEAFF.

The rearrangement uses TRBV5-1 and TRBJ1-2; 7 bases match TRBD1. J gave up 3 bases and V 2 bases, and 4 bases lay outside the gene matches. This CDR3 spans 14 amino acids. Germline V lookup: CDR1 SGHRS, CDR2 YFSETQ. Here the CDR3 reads CASSLQGPYYGYTF. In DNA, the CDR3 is TGCGCCAGCAGCTTACAGGGGCCCTACTATGGCTACACCTTC.

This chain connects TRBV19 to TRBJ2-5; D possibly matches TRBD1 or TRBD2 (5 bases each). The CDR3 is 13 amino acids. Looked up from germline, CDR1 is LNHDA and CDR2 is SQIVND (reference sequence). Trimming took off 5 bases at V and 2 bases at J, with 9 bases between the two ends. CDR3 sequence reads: CASSPGPQETQYF. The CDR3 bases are TGTGCCAGTAGTCCGGGACCGCAAGAGACCCAGTACTTC.

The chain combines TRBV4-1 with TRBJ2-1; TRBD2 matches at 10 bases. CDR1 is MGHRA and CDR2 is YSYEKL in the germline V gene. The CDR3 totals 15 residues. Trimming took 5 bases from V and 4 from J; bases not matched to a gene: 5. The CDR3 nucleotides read TGCGCCAGCAGCTGGACTAGCGGATTTTACAATGAGCAGTTCTTC. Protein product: CASSWTSGFYNEQFF.

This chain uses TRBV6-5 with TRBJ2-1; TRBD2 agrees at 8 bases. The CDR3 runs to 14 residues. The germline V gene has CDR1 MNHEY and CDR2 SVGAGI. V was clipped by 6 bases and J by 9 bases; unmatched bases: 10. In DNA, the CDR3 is TGTGCCAGCAGAACCTCAGGTCTAGCGGGTGAGCAGTTCTTC. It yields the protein CASRTSGLAGEQFF.

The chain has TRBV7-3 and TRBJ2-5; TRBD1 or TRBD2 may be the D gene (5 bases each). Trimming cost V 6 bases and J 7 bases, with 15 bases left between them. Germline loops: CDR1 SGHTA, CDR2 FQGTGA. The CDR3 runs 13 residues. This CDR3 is CASSSGGEGTQYF. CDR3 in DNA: TGTGCCAGCAGTTCTGGGGGAGAGGGGACCCAGTACTTC.

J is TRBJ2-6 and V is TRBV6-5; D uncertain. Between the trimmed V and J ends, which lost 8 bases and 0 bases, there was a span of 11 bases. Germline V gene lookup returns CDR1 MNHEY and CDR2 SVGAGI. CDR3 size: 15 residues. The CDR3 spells CASGPTVSGANVLTF. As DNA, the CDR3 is TGTGCCAGCGGGCCCACAGTCTCTGGGGCCAACGTCCTGACTTTC.

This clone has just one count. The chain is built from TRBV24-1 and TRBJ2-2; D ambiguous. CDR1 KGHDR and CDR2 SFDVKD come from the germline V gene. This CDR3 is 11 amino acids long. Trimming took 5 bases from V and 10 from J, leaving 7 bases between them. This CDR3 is CATSGYAELFF. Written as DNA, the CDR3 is TGTGCCACCAGTGGGTACGCGGAGCTGTTTTTT.

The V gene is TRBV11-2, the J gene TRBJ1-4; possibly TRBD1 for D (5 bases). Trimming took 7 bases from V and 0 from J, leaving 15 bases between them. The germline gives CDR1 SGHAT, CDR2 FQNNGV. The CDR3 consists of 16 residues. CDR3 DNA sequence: TGTGCCAGCACCCCGGGGGATTTTGCAACTAATGAAAAACTGTTTTTT. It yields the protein CASTPGDFATNEKLFF.

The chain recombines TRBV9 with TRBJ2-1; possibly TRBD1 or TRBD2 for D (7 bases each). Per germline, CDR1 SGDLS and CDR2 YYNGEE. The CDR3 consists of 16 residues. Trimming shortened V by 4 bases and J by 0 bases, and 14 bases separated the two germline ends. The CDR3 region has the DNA TGTGCCAGCAGCCCACGGGGGGACAGCTCCTACAATGAGCAGTTCTTC. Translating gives CASSPRGDSSYNEQFF.

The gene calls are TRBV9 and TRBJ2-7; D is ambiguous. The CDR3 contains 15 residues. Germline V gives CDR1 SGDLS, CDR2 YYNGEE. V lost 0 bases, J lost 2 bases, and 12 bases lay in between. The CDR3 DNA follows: TGTGCCAGCAGCGTAGGTCCGGACGTGACCTACGAGCAGTACTTC. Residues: CASSVGPDVTYEQYF.

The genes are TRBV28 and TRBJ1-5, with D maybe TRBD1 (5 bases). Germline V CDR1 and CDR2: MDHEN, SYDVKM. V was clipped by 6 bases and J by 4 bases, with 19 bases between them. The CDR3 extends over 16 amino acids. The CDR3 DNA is TGTGCCAGCAGCCCTCGTCGGACACCAGGGAATCAGCCCCAGCATTTT. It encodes CASSPRRTPGNQPQHF.

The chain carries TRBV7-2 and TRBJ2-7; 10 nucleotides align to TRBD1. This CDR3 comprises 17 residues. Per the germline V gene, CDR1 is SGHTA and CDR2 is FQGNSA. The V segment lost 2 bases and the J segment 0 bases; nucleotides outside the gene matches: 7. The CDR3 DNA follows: TGTGCCAGCAGCTTACACGGGACAGGGGCGACCTCCTACGAGCAGTACTTC. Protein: CASSLHGTGATSYEQYF. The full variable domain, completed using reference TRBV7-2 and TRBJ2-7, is GAGVSQSPSNKVTEKGKDVELRCDPISGHTALYWYRQSLGQGLEFLIYFQGNSAPDKSGLPSDRFSAERTGGSVSTLTIQRTQQEDSAVYLCASSLHGTGATSYEQYFGPGTRLTVT.

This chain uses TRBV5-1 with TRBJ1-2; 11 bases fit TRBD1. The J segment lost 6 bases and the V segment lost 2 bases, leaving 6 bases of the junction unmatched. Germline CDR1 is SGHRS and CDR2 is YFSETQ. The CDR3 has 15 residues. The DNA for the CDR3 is TGCGCCAGCAGCTTCTACGGACAGGGGGCAAATGGCTACACCTTC. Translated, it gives CASSFYGQGANGYTF.

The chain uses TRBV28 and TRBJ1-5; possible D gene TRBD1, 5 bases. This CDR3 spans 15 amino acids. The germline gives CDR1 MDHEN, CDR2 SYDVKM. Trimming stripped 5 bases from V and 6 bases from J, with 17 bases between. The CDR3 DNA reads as TGTGCCAGCAGTAGCCGGGCCCAGGGACGTCAGCCCCAGCATTTT. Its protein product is CASSSRAQGRQPQHF.

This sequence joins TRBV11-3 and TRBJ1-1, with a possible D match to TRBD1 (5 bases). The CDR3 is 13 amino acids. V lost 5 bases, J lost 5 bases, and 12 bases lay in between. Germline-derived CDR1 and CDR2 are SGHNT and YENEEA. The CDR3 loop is CASSETAGTEAFF. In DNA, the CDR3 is TGTGCCAGCAGCGAGACAGCCGGGACTGAAGCTTTCTTT.

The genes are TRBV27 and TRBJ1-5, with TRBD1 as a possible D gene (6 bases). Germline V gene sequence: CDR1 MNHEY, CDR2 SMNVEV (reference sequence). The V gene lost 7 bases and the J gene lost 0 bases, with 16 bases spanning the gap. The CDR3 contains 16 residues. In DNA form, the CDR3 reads TGTGCCAGCACCCCCTTGGGGGCGAATAGCAATCAGCCCCAGCATTTT. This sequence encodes CASTPLGANSNQPQHF.